The 19 T cell receptor beta chains below come from one sample, sequenced in a study of cytomegalovirus exposure and HLA in healthy donors. PCR amplification relied on 60 Vbeta primers (plus 13 Jbeta primers). Produced via immunoSEQ multiplex PCR; TCRdb's table is partial and in-frame only. The data contain approximately 75,000 clones, roughly 71% of them singletons. Sequenced sample: PBMCs. The receptor set was obtained from a woman aged 55-70 years in good health and CMV-seropositive.

The rearrangement joins TRBV7-6 to TRBJ2-7; TRBD2 aligns across 14 bases. Trimming removed 3 bases from V and 0 bases from J; junction bases left unmatched: 13. Per the germline V gene, CDR1 is SGHVS and CDR2 is FNYEAQ. CDR3 length equals 20 residues. CDR3: CASSLGPGLAGGSFSYEQYF. The CDR3 DNA sequence: TGTGCCAGCAGCTTGGGCCCTGGACTAGCGGGAGGATCTTTCTCCTACGAGCAGTACTTC.

The chain employs TRBV5-1 and TRBJ1-2; 7 bases line up with TRBD1. This CDR3 spans 14 amino acids. J gave up 2 bases and V 6 bases, and 7 bases lay outside the gene matches. CDR1 SGHRS and CDR2 YFSETQ come from the germline V gene. The CDR3 region has the DNA TGCGCCAGCACTGAAACAGGGGTCAACTATGGCTACACCTTC. This codes for CASTETGVNYGYTF.

This chain links TRBV7-8 with TRBJ1-2, with D perhaps matching TRBD1 (5 bases). Germline V gene sequence: CDR1 SGHVS, CDR2 FQNEAQ. This CDR3 region has 16 residues. V lost 2 bases and J 2 bases, leaving 15 bases between the germline ends. The CDR3 protein is CASSLRQGYGNYGYTF. CDR3 nucleotides: TGTGCCAGCAGCTTAAGGCAGGGCTACGGAAACTATGGCTACACCTTC.

V is TRBV7-6 and J is TRBJ2-5; a possible D gene is TRBD1 (6 bases). The germline V gene has CDR1 SGHVS and CDR2 FNYEAQ. The CDR3 sequence is 13 residues long. Trimming stripped 0 bases from V and 6 bases from J, with 8 bases between. CDR3: CASSLAQGKTQYF. The CDR3, as DNA: TGTGCCAGCAGCTTAGCGCAGGGGAAGACCCAGTACTTC.

This rearrangement joins TRBV19 to TRBJ2-7; 11 bases match TRBD2. CDR3 length: 16 residues. V dropped 4 bases and J dropped 2; count of bases not matched to a gene: 7. Germline CDR1 and CDR2: LNHDA and SQIVND (reference sequence). The CDR3 reads CASSRGLAEGTYEQYF. In DNA form, the CDR3 reads TGTGCCAGTAGTAGGGGACTAGCGGAGGGTACCTACGAGCAGTACTTC. Looking up the rest from reference TRBV19 and TRBJ2-7 gives the full variable domain: DGGITQSPKYLFRKEGQNVTLSCEQNLNHDAMYWYRQDPGQGLRLIYYSQIVNDFQKGDIAEGYSVSREKKESFPLTVTSAQKNPTAFYLCASSRGLAEGTYEQYFGPGTRLTVT.

The rearrangement links TRBV12-5 to TRBJ1-1; weak D call: TRBD1 (5 bases). V lost 4 bases to trimming and J lost 4 bases, with 10 bases between them. CDR3 size: 13 residues. The germline V gene has CDR1 LGHNT and CDR2 FRNRAP. This chain's CDR3 is CASGWRGGTEAFF. The CDR3 region has the DNA TGTGCTAGTGGTTGGCGGGGCGGCACTGAAGCTTTCTTT.

Note on this clone: Relative to the germline gene, one junction end is altered; a read error may explain this. Different DNA sequences within this sample yield the same CDR3. The rearrangement joins TRBV5-1 to TRBJ1-4; D gene ambiguous. CDR1 SGHRS and CDR2 YFSETQ come from the germline V gene. CDR3 size: 19 residues. The CDR3 spells CASSLEAPGLRATNEKLFF. The CDR3 DNA sequence: TGCGCCAGCAGCTTGGAAGCCCCGGGATTGCGGGCAACTAATGAAAAACTATTTTTT.

V and J are TRBV27 and TRBJ1-1; 7 bases line up with TRBD1. This CDR3 comprises 14 residues. Trimming took 6 bases from V and 0 from J; bases not matched to a gene: 4. Germline assignment: CDR1 MNHEY and CDR2 SMNVEV (reference sequence). DNA for the CDR3: TGTGCCAGCAGCAGGGGGAGAGTGAACACTGAAGCTTTCTTT. This codes for CASSRGRVNTEAFF.

This chain links TRBV5-1 with TRBJ2-3; D is possibly TRBD2 (5 bases). The germline V and J ends were trimmed by 1 base and 6 bases, with 15 bases remaining between them. The CDR3 is 15 residues long. Germline V gives CDR1 SGHRS, CDR2 YFSETQ. The CDR3 loop reads CASSLPDSMGDTQYF. The DNA for the CDR3 is TGCGCCAGCAGCTTGCCGGACTCGATGGGGGATACGCAGTATTTT. Filled out from reference TRBV5-1 and TRBJ2-3, the complete variable domain reads KAGVTQTPRYLIKTRGQQVTLSCSPISGHRSVSWYQQTPGQGLQFLFEYFSETQRNKGNFPGRFSGRQFSNSRSEMNVSTLELGDSALYLCASSLPDSMGDTQYFGPGTRLTVL.

In nucleotides, the CDR3 is TGCGCCAGCAGCCAAGATCCAGATACCTATGGCTACACCTTC. Its protein is CASSQDPDTYGYTF. The V call is TRBV4-1, the J call TRBJ1-2, with no clear D. The CDR3 has 14 residues. Trimming took off 0 bases at V and 4 bases at J, with 9 bases between the two ends. Germline-derived CDR1 and CDR2 are MGHRA and YSYEKL.

The chain is built from TRBV29-1 and TRBJ1-1, with 11 bases fitting TRBD1. This CDR3 has 13 amino acids. V shed 7 bases and J 1 base; nucleotides not matched to a gene: 2. Looked up from germline, CDR1 is SQVTM and CDR2 is ANQGSEA. CDR3 sequence reads: CSAGQGANTEAFF. CDR3 nucleotide sequence: TGCAGCGCAGGACAGGGGGCGAACACTGAAGCTTTCTTT. Combining the CDR3 with reference TRBV29-1 and TRBJ1-1 gives the whole variable domain SAVISQKPSRDICQRGTSLTIQCQVDSQVTMMFWYRQQPGQSLTLIATANQGSEATYESGFVIDKFPISRPNLTFSTLTVSNMSPEDSSIYLCSAGQGANTEAFFGQGTRLTVV.

The chain has TRBV18 and TRBJ2-7; TRBD1 agrees at 8 bases. With 3 bases clipped from V and 5 bases from J, the junction kept 3 bases outside the gene matches. Germline lookup yields CDR1 KGHSH and CDR2 LQKENI. The CDR3 sequence is 13 residues long. CDR3 region: CASSPDRANEQYF. The CDR3 nucleotides read TGTGCCAGCTCACCGGACAGGGCCAACGAGCAGTACTTC.

CDR3 DNA: TGTGCCAGCAGTGACGGGCGGGCCGCCTACGAGCAGTACTTC. Protein product: CASSDGRAAYEQYF. This rearrangement joins TRBV2 to TRBJ2-7, with D possibly being TRBD2 (5 bases). The CDR3 is made up of 14 amino acids. Germline CDR1 and CDR2: SNHLY and FYNNEI. The V end was cut by 3 bases, the J end by 2 bases, with 11 bases between.

The genes are TRBV28 and TRBJ2-2; TRBD1 matches 8 bases. V lost 6 bases and J lost 2; bases outside the gene matches: 5. The CDR3 runs to 15 residues. Germline V gene lookup returns CDR1 MDHEN and CDR2 SYDVKM. The CDR3 nucleotides are TGTGCCAGCAGCTCCAGGGGGCGAAACACCGGGGAGCTGTTTTTT. Translating it yields CASSSRGRNTGELFF.

CDR3 coding DNA: TGTGCCAGCAGCATAGCGGGGGGCGAGTACAATGAGCAGTTCTTC. The encoded protein is CASSIAGGEYNEQFF. The chain couples TRBV5-6 to TRBJ2-1, with 10 positions matching TRBD2. V lost 4 bases to trimming and J lost 4 bases; unmatched junction nucleotides: 5. The CDR3 runs to 15 residues. Germline assignment: CDR1 SGHDT and CDR2 YYEEEE.

This chain joins TRBV5-4 and TRBJ1-1, with 7 bases that match TRBD1. Trimming took 7 bases from V and 6 from J; bases not matched to a gene: 9. The germline V gene has CDR1 SGHNT and CDR2 YYREEE (reference sequence). The CDR3 extends over 13 amino acids. CDR3 region: CASGTVGTPEAFF. As DNA, the CDR3 is TGTGCCAGCGGGACAGTCGGTACGCCTGAAGCTTTCTTT.

The rearrangement joins TRBV28 to TRBJ2-7, with 8 bases that match TRBD1. V gave up 7 bases and J gave up 6 bases; unmatched junction bases: 11. Germline V gene lookup returns CDR1 MDHEN and CDR2 SYDVKM. This CDR3 has 14 amino acids. The CDR3 DNA follows: TGTGCCAGCATAAGGGGAGGACAGGGTCGCGAGCAGTACTTC. The encoded protein is CASIRGGQGREQYF.

The V and J genes are TRBV5-1 and TRBJ2-1; TRBD2 matches at 14 bases. Looked up from germline, CDR1 is SGHRS and CDR2 is YFSETQ. The ends lost 4 bases at V and 7 bases at J; junction bases unmatched: 13. The CDR3 contains 18 residues. DNA of the CDR3: TGCGCCAGCAGCAGAGGGACTAGCGGGAGTCGGGGGGGGAATGAGCAGTTCTTC. Translated: CASSRGTSGSRGGNEQFF.

The V call is TRBV30, the J call TRBJ2-3; a possible D gene is TRBD1 (6 bases). V was cut by 3 bases and J by 2 bases, with 15 bases left in between. Germline CDR1 is GTSNPN and CDR2 is SVGIG (reference sequence). The CDR3 covers 15 residues. The CDR3 is CAWRDRRSNTDTQYF. CDR3 DNA: TGTGCCTGGAGGGACAGAAGATCAAACACAGATACGCAGTATTTT.